This TCR beta chain was sequenced for a study of beta chain features in type 1 diabetes. Of the isolated RNA, all was reverse transcribed, and so the sequenced material was expressed TCRB transcripts. The protocol was immunoSEQ multiplex PCR, while the TCRdb copy is restricted to in-frame clones and leaves out a portion. The table has hundreds of thousands of clones, around an eighth seen once; the top ten hold roughly 0.015%. Germline lookup yields CDR1 LGHNA and CDR2 YNFKEQ. CDR3 length equals 15 residues. V lost 2 bases and J 4 bases, leaving 14 bases between the germline ends. The rearrangement uses TRBV4-2 and TRBJ2-5, with a weak D call TRBD1 (7 bases). Material: naive CD4+ T cells from blood. This TCR was sampled from a man aged 18 to 35 in good health. The CDR3 DNA follows: TGTGCCAGCAGCCAACCCGCGCAGGGGGGAGAGACCCAGTACTTC. Protein: CASSQPAQGGETQYF.